In this sample, the clone carrying this TCR beta chain turned up many times. Its antigen is as yet unknown. Within the library, unique molecular identifiers were attached to each individual cDNA molecule. Per the original methods: Sample-level TCR yields exhibited a median of approximately 88,000, with a range of 23,224 to 690,600. TCRdb independently ran MiXCR on the RACE reads; one entry per CDR3 protein. TCRdb's processing, not the authors' own work, is the source of the V and J calls. The repertoire holds about 46,000 distinct CDR3 sequences, approximately 4.5% seen once, with roughly 1.7% in the top ten. Regarding time point: healthy volunteer bleed at 2 weeks. Sequencing started from total RNA isolated from unfractionated whole blood. This CDR3 comprises 12 residues. V was pared by 0 bases and J by 12 bases, with 9 bases between. The data stem from a study of human T cells and chemical hapten exposure. Study-wide context: TCR yields per sample varied, mainly owing to small pooled library volume differences.

Study-level results: Sensitizing with DPC caused no change in TCRs above 1 in 1000 frequency.

This receptor was obtained from a female donor in good health. Some clones in this sample may be carry-over from other donors' samples. The V and J genes are TRBV12-3 or TRBV12-4 and TRBJ1-5; TRBD1 is a possible D gene (5 bases). Sequenced: whole blood. CDR3 nucleotide sequence: TGTGCCAGCAGTTTAGCGGGGGAGGGCCAGCATTTT. This translates into CASSLAGEGQHF.